This TCR beta chain originates from a study of CD8+ T cells in alopecia areata. General study points: Especially in alopecia totalis/universalis, lesional scalp showed greater clonality than normal scalp did.

V gave up 0 bases and J gave up 7 bases; unmatched junction bases: 9. CDR3 length: 15 amino acids. Germline CDR1 and CDR2: WNHNN and SYGVQD (reference sequence). About this clone itself: Antigen specificity is unknown.

Extracted RNA was reverse transcribed into cDNA, the sequencing template. Profiling relied on immunoSEQ multiplex PCR, and the TCRdb table lists in-frame clones only, not all of them. This table has approximately 89,000 clones, roughly 47% appearing once. Starting from PBMCs, sorting isolated CD4+ and CD8+ T cells. The sequenced sample was NKG2D-high CD8+ T cells sorted from blood. This rearrangement joins TRBV10-1 to TRBJ2-7; 7 bases are shared with TRBD2. This sequence originates from a human donor with alopecia areata. The CDR3: CASSESVGGIGEQYF. The DNA of the CDR3 is TGCGCCAGCAGTGAGTCTGTCGGGGGGATCGGGGAGCAGTACTTC.